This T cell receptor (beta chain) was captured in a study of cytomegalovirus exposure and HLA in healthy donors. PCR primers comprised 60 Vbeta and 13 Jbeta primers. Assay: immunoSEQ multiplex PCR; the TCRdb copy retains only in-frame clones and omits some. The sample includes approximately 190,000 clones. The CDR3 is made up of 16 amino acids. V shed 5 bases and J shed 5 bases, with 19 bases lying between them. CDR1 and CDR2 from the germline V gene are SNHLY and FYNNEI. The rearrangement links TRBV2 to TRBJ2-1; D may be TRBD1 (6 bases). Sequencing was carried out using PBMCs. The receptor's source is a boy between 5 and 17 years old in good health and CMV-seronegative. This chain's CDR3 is CASSQSGQRLDNEQFF. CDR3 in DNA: TGTGCCAGCAGTCAATCCGGACAGCGATTGGACAATGAGCAGTTCTTC.